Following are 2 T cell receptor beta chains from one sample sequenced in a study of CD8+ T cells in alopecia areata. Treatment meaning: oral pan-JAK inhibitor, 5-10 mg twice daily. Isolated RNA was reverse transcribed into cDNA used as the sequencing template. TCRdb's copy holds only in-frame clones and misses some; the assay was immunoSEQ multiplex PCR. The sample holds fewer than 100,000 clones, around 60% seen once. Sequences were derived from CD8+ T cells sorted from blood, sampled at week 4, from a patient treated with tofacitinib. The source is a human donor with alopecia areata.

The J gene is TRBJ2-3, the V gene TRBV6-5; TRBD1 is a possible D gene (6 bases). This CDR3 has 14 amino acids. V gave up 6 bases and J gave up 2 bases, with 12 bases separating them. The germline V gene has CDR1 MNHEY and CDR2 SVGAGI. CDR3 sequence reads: CASSPTGLTDTQYF. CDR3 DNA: TGTGCCAGCAGCCCGACAGGCCTCACAGATACGCAGTATTTT.

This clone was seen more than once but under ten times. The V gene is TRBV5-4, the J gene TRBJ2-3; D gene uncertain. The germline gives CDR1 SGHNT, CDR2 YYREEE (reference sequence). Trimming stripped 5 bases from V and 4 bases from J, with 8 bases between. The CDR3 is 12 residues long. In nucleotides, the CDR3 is TGTGCCAGCAGTTTTCGTGCAGATACGCAGTATTTT. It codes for CASSFRADTQYF.